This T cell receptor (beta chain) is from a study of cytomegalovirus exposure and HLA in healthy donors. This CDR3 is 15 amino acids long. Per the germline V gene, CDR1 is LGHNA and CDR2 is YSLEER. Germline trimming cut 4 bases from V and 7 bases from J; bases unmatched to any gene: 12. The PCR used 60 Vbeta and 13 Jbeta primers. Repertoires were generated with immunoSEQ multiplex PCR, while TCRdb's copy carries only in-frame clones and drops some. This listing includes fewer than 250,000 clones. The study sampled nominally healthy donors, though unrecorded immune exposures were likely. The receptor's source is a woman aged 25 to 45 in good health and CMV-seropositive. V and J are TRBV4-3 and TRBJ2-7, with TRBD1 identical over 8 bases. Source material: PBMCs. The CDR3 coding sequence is TGCGCCAGCAGCCTTTCCCACCAGACAGGGGTTGAGCAGTACTTC. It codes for CASSLSHQTGVEQYF.